This T cell receptor (beta chain) was observed in a study of blood T cell repertoires in COVID-19. Overall study context: Whether acute or convalescent, the COVID-19 samples came from the United States, Italy and Spain.

Across under 25 US areas, participants ranged in age from roughly 18 to 89 years. Cohort 3 donors were reported recovered after two negative PCRs, clearance, or symptom resolution. Germline lookup yields CDR1 SNHLY and CDR2 FYNNEI. The CDR3 is made up of 15 amino acids. Trimming pared 4 bases from V and 6 bases from J, leaving 16 bases between. Original data processing: How many nucleated cells were present was estimated from reference gene primer amplification. The table came from immunoSEQ multiplex PCR; TCRdb's copy has only in-frame clones and leaves some out. The V and J calls and clone size are taken from that table; D and trimming were inferred from the DNA. This table holds fewer than 400,000 clones, over 80% found once.

The source of this sequence is a woman between 18 and 29 years old who had recovered from COVID-19. The V call is TRBV2, the J call TRBJ1-5, with D possibly matching TRBD1 (6 bases). The sequenced sample consisted of PBMCs or T cells enriched from blood (not recorded which). CDR3 sequence reads: CASSGGRDTVQPQHF. The CDR3 DNA follows: TGTGCCAGCAGTGGGGGTCGGGACACAGTTCAGCCCCAGCATTTT.